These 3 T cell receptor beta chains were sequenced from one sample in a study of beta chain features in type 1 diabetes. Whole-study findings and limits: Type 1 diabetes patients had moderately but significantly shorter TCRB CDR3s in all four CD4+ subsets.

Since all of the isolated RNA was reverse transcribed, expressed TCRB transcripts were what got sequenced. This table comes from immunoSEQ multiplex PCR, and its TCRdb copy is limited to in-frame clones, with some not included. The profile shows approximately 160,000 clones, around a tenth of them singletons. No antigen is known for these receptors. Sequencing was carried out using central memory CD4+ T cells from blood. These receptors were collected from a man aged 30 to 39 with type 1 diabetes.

CDR3 nucleotides: TGTGCCAGTAGTGGGTTGCCGGGCGGGAGGCTCAATGAGCAGTTCTTC. This sequence encodes CASSGLPGGRLNEQFF. V gene TRBV19 combines with J gene TRBJ2-1; 8 bases map to TRBD2. Trimming at V came to 5 bases and at J to 6 bases, leaving 12 bases not matched to a gene. Germline V gives CDR1 LNHDA, CDR2 SQIVND (reference sequence). This CDR3 is 16 amino acids long.

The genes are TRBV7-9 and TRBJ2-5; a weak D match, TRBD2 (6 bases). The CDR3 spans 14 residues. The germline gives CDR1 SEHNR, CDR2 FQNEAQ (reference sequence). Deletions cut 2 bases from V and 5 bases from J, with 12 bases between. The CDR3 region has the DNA TGTGCCAGCAGCTTAACGGGAGAGAGTGAGACCCAGTACTTC. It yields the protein CASSLTGESETQYF.

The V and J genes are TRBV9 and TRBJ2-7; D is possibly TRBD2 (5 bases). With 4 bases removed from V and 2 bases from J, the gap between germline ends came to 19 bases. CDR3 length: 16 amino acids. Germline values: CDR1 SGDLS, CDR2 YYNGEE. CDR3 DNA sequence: TGTGCCAGCAGCCCCCGAGGGAGCGCTGCGGCCTACGAGCAGTACTTC. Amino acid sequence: CASSPRGSAAAYEQYF.